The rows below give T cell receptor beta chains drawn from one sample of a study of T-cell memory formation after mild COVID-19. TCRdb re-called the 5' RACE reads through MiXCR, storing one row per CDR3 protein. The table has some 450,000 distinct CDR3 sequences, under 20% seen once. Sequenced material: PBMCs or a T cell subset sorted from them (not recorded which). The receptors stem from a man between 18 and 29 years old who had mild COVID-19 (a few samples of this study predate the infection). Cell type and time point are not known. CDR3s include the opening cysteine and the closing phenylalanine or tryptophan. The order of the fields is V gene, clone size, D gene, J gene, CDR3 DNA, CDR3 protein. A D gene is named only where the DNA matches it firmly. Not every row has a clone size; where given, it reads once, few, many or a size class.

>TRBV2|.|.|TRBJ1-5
TGTGCCAGCAGTAACAGAAGGGACTTGTGCCATTTT
CASSNRRDLCHF
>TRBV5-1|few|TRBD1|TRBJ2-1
TGCGCCAGCAGCGCGCCCGGGACAGGGAACGATGAGCAGTTCTTC
CASSAPGTGNDEQFF
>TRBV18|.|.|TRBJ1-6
TGTGCCAGCTCACCACGCCCGGTACAGGGTGTTGATTCACCCCTCCACTTT
CASSPRPVQGVDSPLHF
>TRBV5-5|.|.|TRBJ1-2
TGTGCCAGCAGCTTCAGCGGGGCAACACCTCGAGTGGTTTATGGCTACACCTTC
CASSFSGATPRVVYGYTF
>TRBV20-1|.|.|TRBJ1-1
TGCAGTGCCAGGACAGCGAACACTGAAGCTTTCTTT
CSARTANTEAFF
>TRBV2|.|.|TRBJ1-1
TGTGCCAGCAGTCGGACGGCCGGAATTAGTGAAGCTTTCTTT
CASSRTAGISEAFF
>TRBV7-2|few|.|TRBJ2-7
TGTGCCAGCAGAAGCAGGGGCGAGGGCGAGCAGTACTTC
CASRSRGEGEQYF
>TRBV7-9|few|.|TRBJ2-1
TGTGCCAGCAGCATCGCCGGGGGTGAGCAGTTCTTC
CASSIAGGEQFF
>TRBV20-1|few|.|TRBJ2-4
TGCAGTGCAGAGGGGGTCGCCAAAAACATTCAGTACTTC
CSAEGVAKNIQYF
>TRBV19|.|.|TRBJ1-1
TGTGCCAGTACTCTTACTGTAACGGACACTGAAGCTTTCTTT
CASTLTVTDTEAFF
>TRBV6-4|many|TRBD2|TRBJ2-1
TGTGCCAGCAGTGGCGGGGGGGAGCTGTTCTTC
CASSGGGELFF
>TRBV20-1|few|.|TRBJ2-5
TGCAGTGCTAGAGAATTAGCAGATCGCGAGACCCAGTACTTC
CSARELADRETQYF
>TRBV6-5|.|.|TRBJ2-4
TGTGCCAGCAGTCCCCCAGGTGACATTCAGTACTTC
CASSPPGDIQYF
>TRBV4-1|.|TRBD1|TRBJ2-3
TGCGCCAGCAGCCAAGGGACAGGGATTGGGTCAGATACGCAGTATTTT
CASSQGTGIGSDTQYF
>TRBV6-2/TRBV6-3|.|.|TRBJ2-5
TGTGCCAGCAGTTGGGGACACCTCGGAGAGACCCAGTACTTC
CASSWGHLGETQYF
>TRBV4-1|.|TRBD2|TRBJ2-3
TGCGCCAGCAGTACGAGGCTAGCGGGGGTTACAGATACGCAGTATTTT
CASSTRLAGVTDTQYF
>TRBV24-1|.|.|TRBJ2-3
TGTGCCACCAGTGATAAGCAGGGCGACGAGGATACGCAGTATTTT
CATSDKQGDEDTQYF
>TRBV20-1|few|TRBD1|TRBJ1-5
TGCAGTGCTAGCGCCGGGACAGCATCATCCCAGAGCAGGCATTTT
CSASAGTASSQSRHF
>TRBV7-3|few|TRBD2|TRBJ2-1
TGTGCCAGCAGCTCCGGGACTAGCTCATGGGAGCAGTTCTTC
CASSSGTSSWEQFF
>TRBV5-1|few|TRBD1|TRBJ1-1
TGCGCCAGCTTAGGACAGGAGAACACTGAAGCTTTCTTT
CASLGQENTEAFF
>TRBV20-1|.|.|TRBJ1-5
TGCAGTGCTATTTCCTGGTCCGGCAATCAGCCCCAGCATTTT
CSAISWSGNQPQHF
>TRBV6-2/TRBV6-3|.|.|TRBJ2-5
TGTGCCAGCAGTTACTCGATCGGGACCCAGTACTTC
CASSYSIGTQYF
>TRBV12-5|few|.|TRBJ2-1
TGTGCTAGTGCCCCGGACTCTGGGGCCTACAATGAGCAGTTCTTC
CASAPDSGAYNEQFF
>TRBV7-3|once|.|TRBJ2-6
TGTGCCCACAGGGAGGCTGGGGCCAACGTCCTGACTTTC
CAHREAGANVLTF
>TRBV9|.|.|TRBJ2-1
TGTGCCAGCAGCCCAGATCACCTCGCGTACTCAGGCGATGAGCAGTTCTTC
CASSPDHLAYSGDEQFF
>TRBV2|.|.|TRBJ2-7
TGTGCCAGCAGTGAAGTGACAGTAAGCGCCTACGAGCAGTACTTC
CASSEVTVSAYEQYF
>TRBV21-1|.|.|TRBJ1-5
TGTGCCAGCACCCGGTGGCAGGGGAGCAAGCCCCAGCATTTT
CASTRWQGSKPQHF
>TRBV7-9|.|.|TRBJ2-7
TGTGCCAGCAGCGTCGGTACAAACTACGAGCAGTACTTC
CASSVGTNYEQYF
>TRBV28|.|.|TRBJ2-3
TGTGCCAGCAGGGGGGCCTTAGCCACAGATACGCAGTATTTT
CASRGALATDTQYF
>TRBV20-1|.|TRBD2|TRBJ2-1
TGCAGTGCTAGAGATCCCAGCGGGGTCTCCTACAATGAGCAGTTCTTC
CSARDPSGVSYNEQFF
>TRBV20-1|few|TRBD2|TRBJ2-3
TGCAGTGCCCCCAGCAGCGGGGGGGTAGATACGCAGTATTTT
CSAPSSGGVDTQYF
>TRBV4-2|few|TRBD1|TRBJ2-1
TGTGCCAGCAGCCAAGAAGACAGGGGTGGATACAATGAGCAGTTCTTC
CASSQEDRGGYNEQFF
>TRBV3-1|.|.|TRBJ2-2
TGTGCCAGCAGCCCAGGCCGGACGTTGAACACCGGGGAGCTGTTTTTT
CASSPGRTLNTGELFF
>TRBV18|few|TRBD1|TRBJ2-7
TGTGCCAGCTCCCCGGGACAGCCCTACGAGCAGTACTTC
CASSPGQPYEQYF
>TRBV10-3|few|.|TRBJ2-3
TGTGCCATCAGTGAGGGGGCCGAAGGGACAGATACGCAGTATTTT
CAISEGAEGTDTQYF
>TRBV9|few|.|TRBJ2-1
TGTGCCAGCGGAGGGCAGGGGCCCTACAATGAGCAGTTCTTC
CASGGQGPYNEQFF
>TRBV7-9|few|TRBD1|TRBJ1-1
TGTGCCAGCAGCCAACGACAGGGGCTGGACACTGAAGCTTTCTTT
CASSQRQGLDTEAFF
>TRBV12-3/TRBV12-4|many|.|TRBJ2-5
TGTGCCAGCAGTTTCGGGAAAGTCGGAGAGACCCAGTACTTC
CASSFGKVGETQYF
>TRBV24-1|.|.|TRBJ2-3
TGTGCCACCAGTGAATCTAGCACAGATACGCAGTATTTT
CATSESSTDTQYF
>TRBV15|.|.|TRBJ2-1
TGTGCCACCAGCAGACGCCCCGGGGGCCTATACAATGAGCAGTTCTTC
CATSRRPGGLYNEQFF
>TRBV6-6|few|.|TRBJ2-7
TGTGCCAGCAGTTACACAGACACCTACGAGCAGTACTTC
CASSYTDTYEQYF
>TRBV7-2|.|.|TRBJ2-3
TGTGCCAGCAGCTTGAGACCCAGCCGAGATACGCAGTATTTT
CASSLRPSRDTQYF
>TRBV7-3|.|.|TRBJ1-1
TGTGCCAGCAGCTCCTTCGGGGGAGCCGAAGCTTTCTTT
CASSSFGGAEAFF
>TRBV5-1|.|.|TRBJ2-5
TGCGCCAGCAGCACCAGTGGGGGGCTGTGGGAGACCCAGTACTTC
CASSTSGGLWETQYF
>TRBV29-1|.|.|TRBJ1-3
TGCAGCGTAGCCCAGACTGGAAACACCATATATTTT
CSVAQTGNTIYF
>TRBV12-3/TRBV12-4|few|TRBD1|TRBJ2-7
TGTGCCAGCAGTGGGAGGCAGGGGGCGAGTGAGCAGTACTTC
CASSGRQGASEQYF
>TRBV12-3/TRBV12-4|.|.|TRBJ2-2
TGTGCCAGCACAAGGAGCCTCGCGGGGGAGCTGTTTTTT
CASTRSLAGELFF
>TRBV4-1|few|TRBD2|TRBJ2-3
TGCGCCAGCAGCCAGTCACTGGGACTAGCGGGGGCTACAGATACGCAGTATTTT
CASSQSLGLAGATDTQYF
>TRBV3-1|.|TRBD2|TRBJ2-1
TGTGCCAGCAGCCAAACCCCGGGACTAGCGGGAGACAATGAGCAGTTCTTC
CASSQTPGLAGDNEQFF
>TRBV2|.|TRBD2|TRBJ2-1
TGTGCCAGCAGTGGTGGACTAGGCAATGAGCAGTTCTTC
CASSGGLGNEQFF
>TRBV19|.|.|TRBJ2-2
TGTGCCAGTAGTATTTTGGCGGGGAACGCCGGGGAGCTGTTTTTT
CASSILAGNAGELFF
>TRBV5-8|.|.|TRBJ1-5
TGTGCCAGCAGCTCCTTGGGAGGGACGCAGCCCCAGCATTTT
CASSSLGGTQPQHF
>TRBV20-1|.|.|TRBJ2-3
TGCAGTGCTCGAAACTACAGGACGGGATCAGATACGCAGTATTTT
CSARNYRTGSDTQYF